This TCR beta chain emerged from a study of cytomegalovirus exposure and HLA in healthy donors. Study as a whole: The study placed about four fifths of its approximately 360 genotyped donors in the Caucasian-associated ancestry cluster.

This CDR3 contains 15 residues. Germline-derived CDR1 and CDR2 are SGHRS and YFSETQ. V dropped 4 bases and J dropped 4; count of bases not matched to a gene: 5. Study results and caveats: TCR beta sequences reportedly predicted most subjects' HLA-A and HLA-B alleles accurately. A later analysis found that most CMV-associated TCR beta chains appeared HLA-restricted. Productive status was seen about 90% or about 30% of the time for most TCR beta V segments in an earlier analysis.

This clone has only a few counts. Its matching antigen is unknown. Amplification used 60 Vbeta primers and 13 Jbeta primers. Method: immunoSEQ multiplex PCR; TCRdb's copy keeps in-frame clones and lacks some. This sample has 90,000 to 110,000 clones, with 10% to 15% found just once. V gene TRBV5-1 combines with J gene TRBJ2-3; 11 positions match TRBD2. This receptor was obtained from a man aged 40-49 years in good health and CMV-seropositive. Sequencing used PBMCs. CDR3 region: CASSLAGGIADTQYF. CDR3 DNA sequence: TGCGCCAGCAGCCTAGCGGGAGGTATAGCAGATACGCAGTATTTT.